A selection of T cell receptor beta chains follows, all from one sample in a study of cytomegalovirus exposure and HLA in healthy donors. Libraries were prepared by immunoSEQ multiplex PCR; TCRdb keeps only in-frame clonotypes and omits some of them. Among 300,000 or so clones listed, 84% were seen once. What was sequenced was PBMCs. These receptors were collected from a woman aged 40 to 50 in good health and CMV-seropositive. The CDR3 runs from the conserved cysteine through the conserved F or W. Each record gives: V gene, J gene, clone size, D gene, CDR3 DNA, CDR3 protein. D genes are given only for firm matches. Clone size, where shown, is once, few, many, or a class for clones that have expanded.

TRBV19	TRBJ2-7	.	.	TGTGCCAGTAGGAGAGGGACTTCCTACGAGCAGTACTTC	CASRRGTSYEQYF
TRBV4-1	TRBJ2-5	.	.	TGCGCCAGCAGCCAAGACGGCCGGGTAGGGACCCAGTACTTC	CASSQDGRVGTQYF
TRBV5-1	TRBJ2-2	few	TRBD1	TGCGCCAGCAGCTTAGTCCCGGGACAGGGCACCGGGGAGCTGTTTTTT	CASSLVPGQGTGELFF
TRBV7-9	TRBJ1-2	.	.	TGTGCCAGCAGCGGCCCGACGGGGTATGGCTACACCTTC	CASSGPTGYGYTF
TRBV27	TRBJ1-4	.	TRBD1	TGTGCCAGCAGTTTTAGGGGACAGGGGGCGACTGAAAAACTGTTTTTT	CASSFRGQGATEKLFF
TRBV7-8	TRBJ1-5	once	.	TGTGCCAGCAGCTCTACAGATTATAGCAATCAGCCCCAGCATTTT	CASSSTDYSNQPQHF
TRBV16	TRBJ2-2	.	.	TGTGCCAGCAGCCAAACGGCGCGCCGGGACACCGGGGAGCTGTTTTTT	CASSQTARRDTGELFF
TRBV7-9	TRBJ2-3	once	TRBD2	TGTGCCAGCAGCTTATCTAGCGGGAGTGCAGATACGCAGTATTTT	CASSLSSGSADTQYF
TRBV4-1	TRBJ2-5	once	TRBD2	TGCGCCAGCAGCCATCCCTGGGCTAGCGGCCAAGAGACCCAGTACTTC	CASSHPWASGQETQYF
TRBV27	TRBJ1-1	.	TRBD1	TGTGCCAGCTGGGACAGGGTTGTGACTGAAGCTTTCTTT	CASWDRVVTEAFF
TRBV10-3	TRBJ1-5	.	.	TGTGCCATCAGAGACAGTGAAAATCAGCCCCAGCATTTT	CAIRDSENQPQHF
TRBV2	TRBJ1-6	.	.	TGTGCCAGCACTAGGGACAATCTGCCACCCCTCCACTTT	CASTRDNLPPLHF
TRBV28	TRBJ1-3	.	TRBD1	TGTGCCAGCGGGGTAGCGGGACAGGGGTCTGGAAACACCATATATTTT	CASGVAGQGSGNTIYF
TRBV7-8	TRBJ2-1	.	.	TGTGCCAGCTCCTTGCAGGGGAACAATGAGCAGTTCTTC	CASSLQGNNEQFF
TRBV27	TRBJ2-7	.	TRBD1	TGTGCCAGCAGCCAGGGACAGGGGCCTACCTACGAGCAGTACTTC	CASSQGQGPTYEQYF
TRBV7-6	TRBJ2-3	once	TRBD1	TGTGCCAGCAGCTTGGGGACAGGGGTGGATACGCAGTATTTT	CASSLGTGVDTQYF
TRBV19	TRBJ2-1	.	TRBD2	TGTGCCAGTAGTATCGTCTCCACTAGCGGCCCGTACAATGAGCAGTTCTTC	CASSIVSTSGPYNEQFF
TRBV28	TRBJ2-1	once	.	TGTGCCAGCAGTTTAGGAAGGTTGAGCCCTGAGGGAGTTTCCTACAATGAGCAGTTCTTC	CASSLGRLSPEGVSYNEQFF
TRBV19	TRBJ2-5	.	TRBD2	TGTGCCAGTAGAGGGACTAGCGGGATTGGAGAGACCCAGTACTTC	CASRGTSGIGETQYF
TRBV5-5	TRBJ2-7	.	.	TGTGCCAGCAGCTTGGGGGGCGGCAGGGTTACCTACGAGCAGTACTTC	CASSLGGGRVTYEQYF
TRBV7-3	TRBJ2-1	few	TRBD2	TGTGCCAGCAGCCCGGGACTAGCGGGAGGCGGGGAGCAGTTCTTC	CASSPGLAGGGEQFF
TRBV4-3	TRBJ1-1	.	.	TGCGCCAGCAGCCAAGATCCACCGGGGGGAAGCACTGAAGCTTTCTTT	CASSQDPPGGSTEAFF
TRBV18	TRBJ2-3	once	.	TGTGCCAGCTCACCACCTTTGGCTAGTAGGACAGATACGCAGTATTTT	CASSPPLASRTDTQYF
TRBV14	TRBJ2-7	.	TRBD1	TGTGCCAGCAGCCAAGCGGTGCTGACAGGGGGCAACTACGAGCAGTACTTC	CASSQAVLTGGNYEQYF
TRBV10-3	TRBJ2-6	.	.	TGTGCCACCGACAGCTCTGGGGCCAACGGCCTGACTTTC	CATDSSGANGLTF
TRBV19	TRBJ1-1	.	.	TGTGCCAGTAGTAAGGAGGGGAGAACTGAAGCTTTCTTT	CASSKEGRTEAFF
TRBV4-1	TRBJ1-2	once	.	TGCGCCAGCAGCCAAGATTGGGATGTCGCAGGGAACTATGGCTACACCTTC	CASSQDWDVAGNYGYTF
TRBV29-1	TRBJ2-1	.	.	TGCAGCGTTGAAGATCTCGTACAGTTCTTC	CSVEDLVQFF
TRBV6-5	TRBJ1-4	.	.	TGTGCCAGCAGTTACGGGCCAGCAACTAATGAAAAACTGTTTTTT	CASSYGPATNEKLFF
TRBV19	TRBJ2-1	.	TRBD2	TGTGCCAGTAGTCCCTCCGGGCTAGCGGGAGGGCCGAATGAGCAGTTCTTC	CASSPSGLAGGPNEQFF
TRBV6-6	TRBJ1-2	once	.	TGTGCCAGCAGTTACGAGGACAGCTATGGCTACACCTTC	CASSYEDSYGYTF
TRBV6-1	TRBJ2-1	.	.	TGTGCCAGCAGTGTAGGTCCCTACGGGAATGGCAATGAGCAGTTCTTC	CASSVGPYGNGNEQFF
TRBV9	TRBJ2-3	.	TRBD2	TGTGCCAGCACCTTTCGACTAGCGGTCACAGATACGCAGTATTTT	CASTFRLAVTDTQYF
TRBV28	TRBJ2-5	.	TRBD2	TGTGCCAGCGGGCTAGCGGGAGTCGGGCAAGAGACCCAGTACTTC	CASGLAGVGQETQYF
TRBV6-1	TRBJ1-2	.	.	TGTGCCAGATGGAGTGGTCTCAATGGCTACACCTTC	CARWSGLNGYTF
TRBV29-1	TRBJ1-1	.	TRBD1	TGCAGCGTTACCGCCGGGACAGGGCTCACTGAAGCTTTCTTT	CSVTAGTGLTEAFF
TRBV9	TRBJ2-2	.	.	TGTGCCAGCAGCGTACTGGGCTCGAACACCGGGGAGCTGTTTTTT	CASSVLGSNTGELFF
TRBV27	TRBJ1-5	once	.	TGTGCCAGCAGTTCGACAGTACGGTCTCAGCCCCAGCATTTT	CASSSTVRSQPQHF
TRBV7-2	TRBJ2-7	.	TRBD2	TGTGCCAGCAGTGTAGGGGCTAGCGGGAGAGCAACCTTCTACGAGCAGTACTTC	CASSVGASGRATFYEQYF
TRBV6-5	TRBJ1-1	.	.	TGTGCCAGCAGTTACGTTCCAGGCGGGGGGACTGAAGCTTTCTTT	CASSYVPGGGTEAFF
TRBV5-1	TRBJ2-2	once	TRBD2	TGCGCCAGCAGCTCCCCTAATAGCGGGAGGCCCGCGAACACCGGGGAGCTGTTTTTT	CASSSPNSGRPANTGELFF
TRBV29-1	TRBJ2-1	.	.	TGCAGCGTGGAGGCGGGCCAAAGCTCCTACAATGAGCAGTTCTTC	CSVEAGQSSYNEQFF
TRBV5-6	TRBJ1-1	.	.	TGTGCCAGCAGCTGGGGGGACTCAAACACTGAAGCTTTCTTT	CASSWGDSNTEAFF
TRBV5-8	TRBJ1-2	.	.	TGTGCCAGCACCTCGACGAGGAACTATGGCTACACCTTC	CASTSTRNYGYTF
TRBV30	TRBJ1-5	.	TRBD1	TGTGCCTGGAGTGCGGGACAGTCACACAATCAGCCCCAGCATTTT	CAWSAGQSHNQPQHF
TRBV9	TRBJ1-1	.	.	TGTGCCAGCAGCGTCACAGGGTTGGGCACTGAAGCTTTCTTT	CASSVTGLGTEAFF
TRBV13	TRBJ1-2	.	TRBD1	TGTGCCAGCAGCTTAGTTACAGGGGCTAACTATGGCTACACCTTC	CASSLVTGANYGYTF
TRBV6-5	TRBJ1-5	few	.	TGTGCCAGCAGTTTAGACCGGGGCAATCAGCCCCAGCATTTT	CASSLDRGNQPQHF
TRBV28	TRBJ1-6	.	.	TGTGCCAGCAGTCCCAGGGAGGGAAGGGGTTCACCCCTCCACTTT	CASSPREGRGSPLHF
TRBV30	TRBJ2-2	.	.	TGTGCCTGGAGTGTTTCGCGGAACACCGGGGAGCTGTTTTTT	CAWSVSRNTGELFF
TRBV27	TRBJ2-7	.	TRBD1	TGTGCCTCCTCGGGGCAGGGGGCCACCTACGAGCAGTACTTC	CASSGQGATYEQYF
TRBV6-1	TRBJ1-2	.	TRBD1	TGTGCCAGCAGTGAAGGAGCCAGGGGGCTAGACTATGGCTACACCTTC	CASSEGARGLDYGYTF
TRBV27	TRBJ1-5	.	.	TGTGCCAGCAGTTACCGGGGGGCTAGCAATCAGCCCCAGCATTTT	CASSYRGASNQPQHF
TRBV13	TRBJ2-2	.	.	TGTGCCAGCAGCGCAGGGCCGCCGAACACCGGGGAGCTGTTTTTT	CASSAGPPNTGELFF
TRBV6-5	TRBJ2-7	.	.	TGTGCCAGCAGCAAAGGGCAGGGGAACTACGAGCAGTACTTC	CASSKGQGNYEQYF
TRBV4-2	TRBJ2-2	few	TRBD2	TGTGCCAGCAGCCAGACTAGCGGGGGGATATTCGGGGAGCTGTTTTTT	CASSQTSGGIFGELFF
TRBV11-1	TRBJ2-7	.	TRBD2	TGTGCCAGCAGTTGGGGACTAGCGGGAAGTGAGCAGTACTTC	CASSWGLAGSEQYF
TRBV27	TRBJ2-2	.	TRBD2	TGTGCCAGCAGTTTATTTCGGAGACTAGCGGGAGGGGACACCGGGGAGCTGTTTTTT	CASSLFRRLAGGDTGELFF
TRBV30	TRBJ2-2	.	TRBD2	TGTGCCTGGAGTCTCCCCGGGGGAGGGAGGGGGGAGCTGTTTTTT	CAWSLPGGGRGELFF
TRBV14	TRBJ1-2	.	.	TGTGCCAGCAGCCAAGGTGCGGGGGCGGGATATGGCTACACCTTC	CASSQGAGAGYGYTF